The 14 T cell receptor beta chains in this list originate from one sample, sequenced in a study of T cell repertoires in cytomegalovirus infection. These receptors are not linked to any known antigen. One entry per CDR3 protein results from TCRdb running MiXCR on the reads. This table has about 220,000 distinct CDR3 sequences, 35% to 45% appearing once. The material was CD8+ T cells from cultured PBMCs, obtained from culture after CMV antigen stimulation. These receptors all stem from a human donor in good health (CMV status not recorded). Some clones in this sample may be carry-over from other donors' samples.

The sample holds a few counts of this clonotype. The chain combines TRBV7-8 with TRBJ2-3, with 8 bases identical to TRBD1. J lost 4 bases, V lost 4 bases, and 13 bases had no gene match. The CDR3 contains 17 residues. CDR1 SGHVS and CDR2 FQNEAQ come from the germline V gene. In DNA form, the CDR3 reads TGTGCCAGCAGCTCTCCAGGGGGCCCCATTTCGTCAGATACGCAGTATTTT. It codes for CASSSPGGPISSDTQYF.

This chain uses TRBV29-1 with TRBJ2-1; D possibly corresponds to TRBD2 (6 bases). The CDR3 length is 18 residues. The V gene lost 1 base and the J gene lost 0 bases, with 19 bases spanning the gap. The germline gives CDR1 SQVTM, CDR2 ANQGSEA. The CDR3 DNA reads TGCAGCGTTGAAGGGTTTCAGTTTGGGGGGAGCTCCTACAATGAGCAGTTCTTC. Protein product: CSVEGFQFGGSSYNEQFF.

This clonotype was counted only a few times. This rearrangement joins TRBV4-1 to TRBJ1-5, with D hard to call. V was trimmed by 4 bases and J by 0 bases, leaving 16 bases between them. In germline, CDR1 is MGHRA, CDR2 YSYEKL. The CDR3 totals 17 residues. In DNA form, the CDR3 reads TGCGCCAGCAGCCGTTCAGCCTCCCCATATAGCAATCAGCCCCAGCATTTT. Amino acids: CASSRSASPYSNQPQHF.

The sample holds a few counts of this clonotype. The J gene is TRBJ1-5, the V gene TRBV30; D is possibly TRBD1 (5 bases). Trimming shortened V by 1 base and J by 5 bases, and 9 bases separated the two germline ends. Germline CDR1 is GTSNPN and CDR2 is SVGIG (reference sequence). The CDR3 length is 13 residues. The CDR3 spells CAWSAPGHQPQHF. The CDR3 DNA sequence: TGTGCCTGGAGTGCACCAGGGCATCAGCCCCAGCATTTT. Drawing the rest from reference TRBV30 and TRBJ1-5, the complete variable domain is SQTIHQWPATLVQPVGSPLSLECTVEGTSNPNLYWYRQAAGRGLQLLFYSVGIGQISSEVPQNLSASRPQDRQFILSSKKLLLSDSGFYLCAWSAPGHQPQHFGDGTRLSIL.

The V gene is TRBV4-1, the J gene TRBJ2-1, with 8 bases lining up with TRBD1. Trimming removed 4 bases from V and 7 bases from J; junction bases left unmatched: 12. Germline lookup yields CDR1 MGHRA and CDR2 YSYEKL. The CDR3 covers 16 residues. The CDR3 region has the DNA TGCGCCAGCAGCCCTCAGGACAGGGCCCGACGTAATGAGCAGTTCTTC. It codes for CASSPQDRARRNEQFF.

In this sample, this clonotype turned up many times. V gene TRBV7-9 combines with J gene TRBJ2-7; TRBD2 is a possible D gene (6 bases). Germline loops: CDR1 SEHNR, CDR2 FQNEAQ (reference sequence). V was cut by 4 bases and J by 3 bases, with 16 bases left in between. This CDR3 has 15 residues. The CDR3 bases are TGTGCCAGCAGCTCCTTTTCGGGACTGGGCTACGAGCAGTACTTC. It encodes CASSSFSGLGYEQYF. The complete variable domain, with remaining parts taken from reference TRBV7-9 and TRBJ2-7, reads DTGVSQNPRHKITKRGQNVTFRCDPISEHNRLYWYRQTLGQGPEFLTYFQNEAQLEKSRLLSDRFSAERPKGSFSTLEIQRTEQGDSAMYLCASSSFSGLGYEQYFGPGTRLTVT.

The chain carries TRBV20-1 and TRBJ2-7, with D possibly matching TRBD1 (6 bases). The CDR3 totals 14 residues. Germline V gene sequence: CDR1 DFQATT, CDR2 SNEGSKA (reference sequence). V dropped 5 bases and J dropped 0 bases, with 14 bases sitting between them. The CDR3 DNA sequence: TGCAGTGCTGAAGACAGGAGCTCCTCCTACGAGCAGTACTTC. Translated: CSAEDRSSSYEQYF.

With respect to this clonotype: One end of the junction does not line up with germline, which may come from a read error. CDR3 DNA sequence: TGTACCAGCAGTTCTTCCCGGGGCGGGAGGGCCCCCTACGAGCAGTACTTC. Translated, it gives CTSSSSRGGRAPYEQYF. The chain employs TRBV28 and TRBJ2-7; 9 nucleotides agree with TRBD2. This CDR3 has 17 amino acids. Germline V gene sequence: CDR1 MDHEN, CDR2 SYDVKM.

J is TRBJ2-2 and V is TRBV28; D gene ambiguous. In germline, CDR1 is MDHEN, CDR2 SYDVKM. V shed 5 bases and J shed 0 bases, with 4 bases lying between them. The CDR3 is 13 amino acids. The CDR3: CASSPPNTGELFF. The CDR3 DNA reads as TGTGCCAGCAGTCCCCCGAACACCGGGGAGCTGTTTTTT.

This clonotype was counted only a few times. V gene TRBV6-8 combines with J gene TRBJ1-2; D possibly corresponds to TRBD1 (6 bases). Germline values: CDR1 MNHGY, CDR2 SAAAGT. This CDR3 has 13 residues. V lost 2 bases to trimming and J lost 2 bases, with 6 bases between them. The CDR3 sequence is CASSYDRNYGYTF. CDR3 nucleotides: TGTGCCAGCAGTTACGACAGGAACTATGGCTACACCTTC.

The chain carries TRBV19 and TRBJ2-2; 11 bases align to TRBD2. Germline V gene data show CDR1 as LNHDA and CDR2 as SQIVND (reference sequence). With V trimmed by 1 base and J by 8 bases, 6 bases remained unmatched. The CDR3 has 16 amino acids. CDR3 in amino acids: CASSIVLAGEAGELFF. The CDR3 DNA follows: TGTGCCAGTAGTATAGTACTAGCGGGAGAGGCAGGGGAGCTGTTTTTT.

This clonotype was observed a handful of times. CDR3 nucleotide sequence: TGTGCCAGCAGTCGTAGGGACAGGTTCAATCCTAGCAATCAGCCCCAGCATTTT. Its protein is CASSRRDRFNPSNQPQHF. The chain recombines TRBV12-3 or TRBV12-4 with TRBJ1-5, with TRBD1 matching 8 bases. CDR3 length: 18 residues. Trimming removed 5 bases from V and 0 bases from J; junction bases left unmatched: 12.

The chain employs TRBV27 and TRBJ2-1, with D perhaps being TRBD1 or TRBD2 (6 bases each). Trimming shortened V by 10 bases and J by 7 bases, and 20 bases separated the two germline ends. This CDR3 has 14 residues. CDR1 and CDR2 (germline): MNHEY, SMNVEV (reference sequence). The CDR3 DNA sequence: TGTGCCACTCGGTGGGGGGCTAGTTTTAATGAGCAGTTCTTC. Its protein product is CATRWGASFNEQFF.

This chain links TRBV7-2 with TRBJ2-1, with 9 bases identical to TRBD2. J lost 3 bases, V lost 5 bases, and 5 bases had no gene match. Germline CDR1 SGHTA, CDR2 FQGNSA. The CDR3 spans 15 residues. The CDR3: CASSLDSGSYNEQFF. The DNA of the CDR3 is TGTGCCAGCAGCCTTGATAGCGGGAGCTACAATGAGCAGTTCTTC. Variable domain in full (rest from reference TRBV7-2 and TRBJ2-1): GAGVSQSPSNKVTEKGKDVELRCDPISGHTALYWYRQSLGQGLEFLIYFQGNSAPDKSGLPSDRFSAERTGGSVSTLTIQRTQQEDSAVYLCASSLDSGSYNEQFFGPGTRLTVL.